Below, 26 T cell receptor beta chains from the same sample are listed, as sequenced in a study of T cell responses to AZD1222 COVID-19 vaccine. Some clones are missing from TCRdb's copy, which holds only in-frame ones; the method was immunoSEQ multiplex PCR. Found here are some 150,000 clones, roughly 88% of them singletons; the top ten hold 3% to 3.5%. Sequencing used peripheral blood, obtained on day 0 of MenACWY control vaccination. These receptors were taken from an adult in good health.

As DNA, the CDR3 is TGTGCCAGCAGGCAGGGACGCGCACCCAACACTGAAGCTTTCTTT. This translates into CASRQGRAPNTEAFF. V and J are TRBV7-9 and TRBJ1-1; possible D gene TRBD1, 5 bases. The CDR3 loop spans 15 amino acids. Looked up from germline, CDR1 is SEHNR and CDR2 is FQNEAQ (reference sequence). V was clipped by 6 bases and J by 2 bases, with 16 bases between them.

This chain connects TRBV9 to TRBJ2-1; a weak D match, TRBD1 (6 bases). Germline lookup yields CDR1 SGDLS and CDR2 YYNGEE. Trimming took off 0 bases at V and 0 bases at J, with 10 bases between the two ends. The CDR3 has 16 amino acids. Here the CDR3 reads CASSVDVDSSYNEQFF. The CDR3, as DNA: TGTGCCAGCAGCGTAGACGTGGACAGCTCCTACAATGAGCAGTTCTTC.

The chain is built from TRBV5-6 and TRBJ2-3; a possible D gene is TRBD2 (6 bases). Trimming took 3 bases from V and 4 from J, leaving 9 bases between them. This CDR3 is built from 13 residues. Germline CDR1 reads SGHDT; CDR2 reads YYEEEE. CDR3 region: CASSSPGADTQYF. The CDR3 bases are TGTGCCAGCAGCTCCCCGGGGGCAGATACGCAGTATTTT.

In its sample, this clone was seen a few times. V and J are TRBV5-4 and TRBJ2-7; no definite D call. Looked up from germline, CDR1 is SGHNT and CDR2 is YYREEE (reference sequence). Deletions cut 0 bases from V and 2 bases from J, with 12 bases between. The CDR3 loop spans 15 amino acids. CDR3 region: CASSLVLGGTYEQYF. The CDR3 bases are TGTGCCAGCAGCTTGGTGTTGGGTGGAACCTACGAGCAGTACTTC.

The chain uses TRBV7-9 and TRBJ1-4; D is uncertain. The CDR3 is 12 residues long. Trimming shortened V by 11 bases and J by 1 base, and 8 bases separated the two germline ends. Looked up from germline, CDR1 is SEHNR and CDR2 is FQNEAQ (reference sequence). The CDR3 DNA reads TGTGCCGGCCTGGGAACTAATGAAAAACTGTTTTTT. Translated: CAGLGTNEKLFF.

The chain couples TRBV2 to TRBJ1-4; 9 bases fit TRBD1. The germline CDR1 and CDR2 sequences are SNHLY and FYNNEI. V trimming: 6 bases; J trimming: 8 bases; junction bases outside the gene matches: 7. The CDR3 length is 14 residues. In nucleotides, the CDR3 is TGTGCCAGCAGGATCGGGACAGGGTGGGAAAAACTGTTTTTT. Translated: CASRIGTGWEKLFF.

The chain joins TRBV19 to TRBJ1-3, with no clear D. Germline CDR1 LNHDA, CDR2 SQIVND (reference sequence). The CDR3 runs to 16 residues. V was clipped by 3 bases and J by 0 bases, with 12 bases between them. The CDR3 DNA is TGTGCCAGTAGTATTTCACAGAAATTCTCTGGAAACACCATATATTTT. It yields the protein CASSISQKFSGNTIYF.

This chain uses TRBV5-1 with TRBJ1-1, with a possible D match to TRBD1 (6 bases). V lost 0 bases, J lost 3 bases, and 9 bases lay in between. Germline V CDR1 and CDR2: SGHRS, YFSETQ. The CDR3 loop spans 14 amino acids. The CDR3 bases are TGCGCCAGCAGCTTGGTAAAGGGGGACACTGAAGCTTTCTTT. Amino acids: CASSLVKGDTEAFF.

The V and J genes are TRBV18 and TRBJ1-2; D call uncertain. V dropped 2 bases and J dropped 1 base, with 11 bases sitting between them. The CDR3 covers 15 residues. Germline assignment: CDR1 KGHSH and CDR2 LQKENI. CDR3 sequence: CASSPESGFNYGYTF. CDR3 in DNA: TGTGCCAGCTCACCAGAAAGTGGATTTAACTATGGCTACACCTTC.

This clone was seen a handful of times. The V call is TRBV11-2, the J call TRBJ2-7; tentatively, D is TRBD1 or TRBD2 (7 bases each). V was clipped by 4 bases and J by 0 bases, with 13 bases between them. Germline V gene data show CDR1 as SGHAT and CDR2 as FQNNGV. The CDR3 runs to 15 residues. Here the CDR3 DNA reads TGTGCCAGCAGCTCCAGGGGGGGCCTCTCCTACGAGCAGTACTTC. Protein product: CASSSRGGLSYEQYF.

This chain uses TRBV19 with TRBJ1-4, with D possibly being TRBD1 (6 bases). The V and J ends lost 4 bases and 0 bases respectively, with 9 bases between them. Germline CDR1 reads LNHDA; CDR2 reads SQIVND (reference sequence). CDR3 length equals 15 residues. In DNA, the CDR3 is TGTGCCAGTAGTAGAAACAGGGCAACTAATGAAAAACTGTTTTTT. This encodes CASSRNRATNEKLFF.

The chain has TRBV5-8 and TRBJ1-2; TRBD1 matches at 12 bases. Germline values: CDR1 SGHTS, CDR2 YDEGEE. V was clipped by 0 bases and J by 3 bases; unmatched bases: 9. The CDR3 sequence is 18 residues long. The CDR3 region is CASSLVATGTGGDYGYTF. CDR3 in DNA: TGTGCCAGCAGCTTGGTCGCCACCGGGACAGGGGGCGACTATGGCTACACCTTC.

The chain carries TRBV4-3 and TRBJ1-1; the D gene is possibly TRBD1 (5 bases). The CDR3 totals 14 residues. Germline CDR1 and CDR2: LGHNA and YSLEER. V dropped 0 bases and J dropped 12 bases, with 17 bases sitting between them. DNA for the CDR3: TGCGCCAGCAGCCAAGATTTTACAGGCCCTGCATCTTTCTTT. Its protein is CASSQDFTGPASFF.

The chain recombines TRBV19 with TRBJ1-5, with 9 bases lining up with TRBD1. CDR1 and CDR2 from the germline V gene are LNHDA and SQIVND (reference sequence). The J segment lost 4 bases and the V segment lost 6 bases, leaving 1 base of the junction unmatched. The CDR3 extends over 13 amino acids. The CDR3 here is CASSGTGNQPQHF. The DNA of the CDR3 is TGTGCCAGTAGCGGGACAGGGAATCAGCCCCAGCATTTT.

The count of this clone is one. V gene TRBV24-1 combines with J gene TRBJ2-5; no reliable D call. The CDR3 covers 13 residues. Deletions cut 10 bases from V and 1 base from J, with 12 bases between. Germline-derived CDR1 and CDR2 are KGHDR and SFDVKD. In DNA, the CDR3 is TGTGCCACGGCAGGCAGGACCCAAGAGACCCAGTACTTC. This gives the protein CATAGRTQETQYF.

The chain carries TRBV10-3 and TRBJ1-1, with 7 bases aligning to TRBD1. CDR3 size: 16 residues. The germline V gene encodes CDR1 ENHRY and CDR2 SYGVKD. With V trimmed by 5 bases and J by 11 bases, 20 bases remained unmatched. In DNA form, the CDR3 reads TGTGCCATCAGTTCCATTTCGGGGACAGCCTCTTGGTCGGCTTTCTTT. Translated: CAISSISGTASWSAFF.

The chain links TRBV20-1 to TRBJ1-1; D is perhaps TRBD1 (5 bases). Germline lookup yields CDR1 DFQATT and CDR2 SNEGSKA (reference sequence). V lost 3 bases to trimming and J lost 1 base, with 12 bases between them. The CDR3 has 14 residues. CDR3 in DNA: TGCAGTGCTAGTAGCGGGGCATGGAACACTGAAGCTTTCTTT. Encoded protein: CSASSGAWNTEAFF.

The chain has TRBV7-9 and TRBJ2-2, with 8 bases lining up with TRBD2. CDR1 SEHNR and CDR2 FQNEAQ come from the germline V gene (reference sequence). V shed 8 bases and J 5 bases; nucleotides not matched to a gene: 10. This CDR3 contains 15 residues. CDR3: CASLNREGKTGELFF. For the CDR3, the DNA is TGTGCCAGCTTAAACCGGGAGGGAAAGACCGGGGAGCTGTTTTTT.

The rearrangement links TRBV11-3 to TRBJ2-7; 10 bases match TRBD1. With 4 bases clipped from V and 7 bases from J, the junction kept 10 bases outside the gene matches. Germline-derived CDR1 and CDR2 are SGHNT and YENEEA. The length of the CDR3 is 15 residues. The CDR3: CASSSRRQGAGEQYF. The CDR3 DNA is TGTGCCAGCAGCTCCCGCCGACAGGGGGCGGGAGAGCAGTACTTC.

The CDR3 here is CASSVLAGGDTIYF. DNA for the CDR3: TGTGCCAGCAGCGTATTGGCAGGGGGCGACACCATATATTTT. This chain links TRBV9 with TRBJ1-3; 8 bases are a match to TRBD1. Germline V gives CDR1 SGDLS, CDR2 YYNGEE. This CDR3 spans 14 amino acids. J lost 8 bases, V lost 1 base, and 5 bases had no gene match.

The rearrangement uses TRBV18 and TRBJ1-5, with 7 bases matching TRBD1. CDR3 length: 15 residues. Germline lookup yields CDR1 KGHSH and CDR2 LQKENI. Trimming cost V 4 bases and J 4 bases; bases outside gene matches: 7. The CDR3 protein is CASSQGATFNQPQHF. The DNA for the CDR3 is TGTGCCAGCTCACAGGGGGCTACGTTTAATCAGCCCCAGCATTTT. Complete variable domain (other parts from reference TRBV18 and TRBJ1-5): NAGVMQNPRHLVRRRGQEARLRCSPMKGHSHVYWYRQLPEEGLKFMVYLQKENIIDESGMPKERFSAEFPKEGPSILRIQQVVRGDSAAYFCASSQGATFNQPQHFGDGTRLSIL.

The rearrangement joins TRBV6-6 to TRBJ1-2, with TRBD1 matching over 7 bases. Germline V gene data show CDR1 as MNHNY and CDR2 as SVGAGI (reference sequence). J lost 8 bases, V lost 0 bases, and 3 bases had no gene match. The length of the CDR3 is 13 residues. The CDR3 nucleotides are TGTGCCAGCAGTTACTCAGGGGGCGAAGGCTACACCTTC. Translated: CASSYSGGEGYTF.

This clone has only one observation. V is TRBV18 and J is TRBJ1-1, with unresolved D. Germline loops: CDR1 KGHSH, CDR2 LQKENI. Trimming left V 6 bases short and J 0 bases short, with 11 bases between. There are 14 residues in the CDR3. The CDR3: CASSPYGVNTEAFF. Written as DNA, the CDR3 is TGTGCCAGCTCGCCGTACGGAGTGAACACTGAAGCTTTCTTT.

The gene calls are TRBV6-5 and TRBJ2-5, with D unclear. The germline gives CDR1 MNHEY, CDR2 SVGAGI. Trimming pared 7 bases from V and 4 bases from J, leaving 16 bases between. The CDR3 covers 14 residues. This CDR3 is CASTQASMGETQYF. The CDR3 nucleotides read TGTGCCAGCACCCAGGCTTCGATGGGAGAGACCCAGTACTTC.

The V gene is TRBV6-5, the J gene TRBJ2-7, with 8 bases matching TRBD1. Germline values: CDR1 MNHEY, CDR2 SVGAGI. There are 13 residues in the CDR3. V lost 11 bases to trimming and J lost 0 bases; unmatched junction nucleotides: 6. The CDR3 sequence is CAGEQGGSYEQYF. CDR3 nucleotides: TGTGCCGGCGAACAGGGGGGCTCCTACGAGCAGTACTTC.

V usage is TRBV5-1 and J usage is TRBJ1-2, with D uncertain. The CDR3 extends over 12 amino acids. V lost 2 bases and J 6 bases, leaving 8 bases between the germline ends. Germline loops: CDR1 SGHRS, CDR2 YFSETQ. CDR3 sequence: CASSFFGDGYTF. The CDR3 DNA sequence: TGCGCCAGCAGCTTTTTCGGTGATGGCTACACCTTC.